One sample yielded the 9 T cell receptor beta chains listed below, sequenced in a study of shared clonotypes between healthy human individuals. The assay was immunoSEQ multiplex PCR, and TCRdb's table has in-frame clones only and misses some. The sample has roughly 2.4 million clones, nearly 97% seen once. The material sequenced was naive CD4+ T cells sorted from blood. Subset described: CD45RA+ positively selected. The receptors were gathered from a man aged 18-30 years in good health.

The chain carries TRBV2 and TRBJ1-5; D not resolved. Germline V gene lookup returns CDR1 SNHLY and CDR2 FYNNEI. The V end lost 6 bases, the J end lost 4 bases, and 13 bases lay between the germline ends. This CDR3 has 14 amino acids. The CDR3 sequence is CASSGPQGNQPQHF. The DNA of the CDR3 is TGTGCCAGCAGCGGCCCCCAAGGGAATCAGCCCCAGCATTTT. Together with reference TRBV2 and TRBJ1-5, the CDR3 gives the full variable domain: EPEVTQTPSHQVTQMGQEVILRCVPISNHLYFYWYRQILGQKVEFLVSFYNNEISEKSEIFDDQFSVERPDGSNFTLKIRSTKLEDSAMYFCASSGPQGNQPQHFGDGTRLSIL.

The chain combines TRBV4-3 with TRBJ1-4; TRBD1 matches 10 bases. The CDR3 has 16 residues. CDR1 and CDR2 (germline): LGHNA, YSLEER. V was pared by 0 bases and J by 8 bases, with 6 bases of the junction left unmatched. In DNA, the CDR3 is TGCGCCAGCAGCCAAGAGTGGGACAGGGGACGGGAAAAACTGTTTTTT. Encoded protein: CASSQEWDRGREKLFF.

The V and J genes are TRBV11-3 and TRBJ2-7, with D maybe TRBD1 (6 bases). Germline V CDR1 and CDR2: SGHNT, YENEEA. V lost 4 bases to trimming and J lost 5 bases, with 9 bases between them. This CDR3 region has 12 residues. CDR3 loop: CASSSQGHEQYF. The CDR3 region has the DNA TGTGCCAGCAGCTCACAGGGCCACGAGCAGTACTTC.

This clone appeared a single time. V is TRBV30 and J is TRBJ1-4; no clear D gene. Trimming shortened V by 1 base and J by 1 base, and 13 bases separated the two germline ends. Germline CDR1 reads GTSNPN; CDR2 reads SVGIG (reference sequence). The CDR3 spans 16 residues. The CDR3 sequence: CAWSEIGLGTNEKLFF. Written as DNA, the CDR3 is TGTGCCTGGAGTGAGATAGGGCTAGGAACTAATGAAAAACTGTTTTTT.

This clone was seen once. The rearrangement joins TRBV7-3 to TRBJ2-7, with a weak D call TRBD1 (5 bases). This CDR3 has 14 residues. V was shortened by 1 base and J by 2 bases, with 9 bases between the two germline ends. Germline CDR1 reads SGHTA; CDR2 reads FQGTGA. CDR3 DNA sequence: TGTGCCAGCAGCTTAATCGGCAGGGCCTACGAGCAGTACTTC. This sequence encodes CASSLIGRAYEQYF.

V gene TRBV5-1 combines with J gene TRBJ2-2; D is tentatively TRBD1 or TRBD2 (5 bases each). Deletions cut 4 bases from V and 5 bases from J, with 12 bases between. This CDR3 comprises 14 residues. Germline lookup yields CDR1 SGHRS and CDR2 YFSETQ. The CDR3, as DNA: TGCGCCAGCAGCCCTGAAGGGACGACCGGGGAGCTGTTTTTT. Residues: CASSPEGTTGELFF.

In the case of this clone: The same CDR3 is also encoded by other DNA sequences in this sample. V usage is TRBV5-1 and J usage is TRBJ1-1, with 9 bases identical to TRBD1. Germline loops: CDR1 SGHRS, CDR2 YFSETQ. V lost 4 bases to trimming and J lost 4 bases; unmatched junction nucleotides: 2. The CDR3 sequence is 13 residues long. CDR3 region: CASSKTGGTEAFF. The DNA of the CDR3 is TGCGCCAGCAGCAAGACAGGGGGCACTGAAGCTTTCTTT.

The chain employs TRBV9 and TRBJ2-3, with 7 bases aligning to TRBD1. Per germline, CDR1 SGDLS and CDR2 YYNGEE. Trimming removed 3 bases from V and 6 bases from J; junction bases left unmatched: 10. This CDR3 region has 15 residues. CDR3 sequence: CASSGRKGAWDTQYF. CDR3 DNA sequence: TGTGCCAGCAGCGGTAGGAAGGGGGCCTGGGATACGCAGTATTTT.

The genes are TRBV14 and TRBJ2-7, with TRBD1 matching 11 bases. Germline V gene lookup returns CDR1 SGHDN and CDR2 FVKESK. Trimming removed 2 bases from V and 2 bases from J; junction bases left unmatched: 2. This CDR3 spans 15 amino acids. The CDR3 region has the DNA TGTGCCAGCAGCCAACGGACAGGGGGCCCCTACGAGCAGTACTTC. Translating gives CASSQRTGGPYEQYF.